This T cell receptor beta chain was documented in a study of OX40 agonist ivuxolimab in advanced cancers. About the study: Dosing consisted of intravenous ivuxolimab at 0.01 to 10 mg/kg every 2 weeks. Patients achieving partial responses numbered three: one hepatocellular carcinoma case and two cutaneous melanoma cases.

Autoimmune disease history or systemic immunosuppression excluded patients. This clone has more than one count but fewer than ten. This CDR3 spans 14 amino acids. Germline V CDR1 and CDR2: MNHEY, SVGAGI. V lost 6 bases, J lost 3 bases, and 6 bases stayed unmatched. Sequencing was performed with immunoSEQ multiplex PCR; in TCRdb, only in-frame clones are kept and a portion is missing. In the table there are about 77,000 clones, over 70% of which are singletons. This receptor was identified in an adult with an advanced solid tumor such as melanoma, head and neck, liver or kidney cancer. Sequencing used CD4+ or CD8+ T cells sorted from blood, obtained in a trial of the OX40 agonist ivuxolimab. The chain carries TRBV6-5 and TRBJ2-7; 9 bases line up with TRBD2. The CDR3 spells CASSPGLANYEQYF. As DNA, the CDR3 is TGTGCCAGCAGCCCAGGACTAGCGAACTACGAGCAGTACTTC.